The 21 T cell receptor beta chains below were found in one sample sequenced in a study of T cell responses to AZD1222 COVID-19 vaccine (dated by TCRdb to the early 2020s). The library came from the immunoSEQ multiplex PCR assay. TCRdb provides this immuneACCESS table in a form limited to in-frame rearrangements. Some clones are lacking; in checked studies, under half of them reflect an unresolved V gene, and why the rest are absent is not known. Present in this sample are over 100,000 clones, approximately 87% of which were seen just once. The ten most abundant clones make up less than 15% of the sample. The intended sense of this specimen's time point label: baseline before first vaccination. Sequencing used peripheral blood, obtained on day 0 of AZD1222 vaccination. These receptors came from an adult in good health.

This clone occurred a few times. The V call is TRBV5-1, the J call TRBJ2-1; 9 nucleotides agree with TRBD2. CDR1 is SGHRS and CDR2 is YFSETQ in the germline V gene. Trimming cost V 9 bases and J 5 bases; bases outside gene matches: 6. This CDR3 is 13 amino acids long. The CDR3 sequence is CATAREGDNEQFF. In nucleotides, the CDR3 is TGCGCCACCGCGCGGGAGGGGGACAATGAGCAGTTCTTC. The entire variable domain, with the rest obtained from reference TRBV5-1 and TRBJ2-1, is as follows: KAGVTQTPRYLIKTRGQQVTLSCSPISGHRSVSWYQQTPGQGLQFLFEYFSETQRNKGNFPGRFSGRQFSNSRSEMNVSTLELGDSALYLCATAREGDNEQFFGPGTRLTVL.

The chain couples TRBV5-5 to TRBJ1-3; D possibly corresponds to TRBD1 (6 bases). The CDR3 runs to 17 residues. Between the trimmed V and J ends, which lost 4 bases and 2 bases, there was a span of 19 bases. The V gene's germline CDR1 is SGHKS and CDR2 YYEKEE (reference sequence). This CDR3 is CASSQTLRGLAGNTIYF. CDR3 in DNA: TGTGCCAGCAGCCAGACTCTCAGGGGACTAGCTGGAAACACCATATATTTT.

The chain carries TRBV19 and TRBJ2-1; TRBD2 might be the D (5 bases). V shed 7 bases and J shed 6 bases, with 25 bases lying between them. Germline V gene lookup returns CDR1 LNHDA and CDR2 SQIVND (reference sequence). The CDR3 is 17 residues long. The CDR3 spells CASTLNPIGSAGNEQFF. The CDR3 DNA sequence: TGTGCCAGTACCCTTAATCCGATTGGTAGTGCGGGCAATGAGCAGTTCTTC.

The chain has TRBV14 and TRBJ1-1; D gene unclear. In germline, CDR1 is SGHDN, CDR2 FVKESK. V was shortened by 3 bases and J by 2 bases, with 13 bases between the two germline ends. The CDR3 extends over 15 amino acids. The CDR3 loop is CASSQMMGTNTEAFF. CDR3 DNA sequence: TGTGCCAGCAGCCAGATGATGGGAACAAACACTGAAGCTTTCTTT.

The V and J genes are TRBV21-1 and TRBJ1-5; the table's D call, TRBD1, has no DNA check behind it. TRBV21-1 is an annotated pseudogene. The CDR3 covers 13 residues. The CDR3 DNA is TGTGCCAGCAGCACCCGACAGAATCGGCCCCAGCATTTT. Its protein product is CASSTRQNRPQHF.

The rearrangement links TRBV11-2 to TRBJ1-6, with D unresolved. This CDR3 is built from 18 residues. CDR1 is SGHAT, CDR2 FQNNGV, per germline. V was clipped by 0 bases and J by 0 bases, with 12 bases between them. CDR3 protein: CASSLDFAGSSYNSPLHF. CDR3 nucleotides: TGTGCCAGCAGCTTAGATTTTGCAGGCAGCTCCTATAATTCACCCCTCCACTTT.

This clone was seen once. The chain combines TRBV18 with TRBJ1-3; D not resolved. Germline V gene data show CDR1 as KGHSH and CDR2 as LQKENI. The V and J ends lost 4 bases and 0 bases respectively, with 13 bases between them. CDR3 length: 16 residues. CDR3 in amino acids: CASSLESVGSGNTIYF. The CDR3 DNA follows: TGTGCCAGCTCACTCGAATCGGTTGGCTCTGGAAACACCATATATTTT.

The rearrangement links TRBV6-4 to TRBJ2-7; D is unclear. The CDR3 sequence is 16 residues long. Trimming took 6 bases from V and 1 from J, leaving 19 bases between them. Germline V CDR1 and CDR2: MRHNA, SNTAGT. CDR3 residues: CASRAAPTPVSYEQYF. CDR3 nucleotide sequence: TGTGCCAGCAGGGCCGCCCCGACTCCAGTTTCCTACGAGCAGTACTTC.

On this clone itself: Within the sample, other DNA sequences also encode this same CDR3. The chain is built from TRBV19 and TRBJ2-1; tentative D call: TRBD1 (6 bases). The length of the CDR3 is 15 residues. V was pared by 3 bases and J by 0 bases, with 9 bases between. CDR1 is LNHDA and CDR2 is SQIVND in the germline V gene (reference sequence). The CDR3 nucleotides are TGTGCCAGTAGTATCGACAGGAGCTCCTACAATGAGCAGTTCTTC. Amino acid sequence: CASSIDRSSYNEQFF.

The V gene is TRBV6-6, the J gene TRBJ2-7; TRBD1 aligns across 9 bases. Germline values: CDR1 MNHNY, CDR2 SVGAGI (reference sequence). The ends lost 7 bases at V and 5 bases at J; junction bases unmatched: 15. This CDR3 is built from 16 residues. In nucleotides, the CDR3 is TGTGCCAGCACACCTCTTGCCGGGACAGGGAGACACGAGCAGTACTTC. Translation gives CASTPLAGTGRHEQYF.

V is TRBV6-5 and J is TRBJ1-6; 9 bases align to TRBD1. The CDR3 has 15 residues. Unmatched junction bases numbered 7, after V lost 5 bases and J lost 8 bases. Germline V CDR1 and CDR2: MNHEY, SVGAGI. CDR3 sequence (DNA): TGTGCCAGCAGTACCGACAGGGGGTTAGATTCACCCCTCCACTTT. It translates to CASSTDRGLDSPLHF.

J is TRBJ1-1 and V is TRBV6-2 or TRBV6-3; no definite D call. V dropped 0 bases and J dropped 11 bases, with 16 bases sitting between them. Per germline, CDR1 MNHEY and CDR2 SVGEGT. The CDR3 spans 14 residues. CDR3 residues: CASSYSIGGRTAFF. The CDR3 nucleotides are TGTGCCAGCAGTTACTCGATCGGTGGCAGGACGGCTTTCTTT.

The chain links TRBV6-1 to TRBJ1-3; no clear D. The germline V and J ends were trimmed by 2 bases and 0 bases, with 5 bases remaining between them. Germline CDR1 MNHNS, CDR2 SASEGT. This CDR3 has 14 residues. The CDR3 DNA is TGTGCCAGCAGTGAATCGGGCTCTGGAAACACCATATATTTT. It codes for CASSESGSGNTIYF.

In its sample, this clone was seen once. The chain uses TRBV3-1 (or the pseudogene TRBV3-2) and TRBJ1-5, with 9 bases matching TRBD1. CDR3 length: 15 residues. The V and J ends lost 4 bases and 2 bases, in that order; junction bases with no gene match: 3. Germline lookup yields CDR1 LGHDT and CDR2 YNNKEL (reference sequence). The CDR3: CASSLGTGRNQPQHF. In DNA form, the CDR3 reads TGTGCCAGCAGCCTCGGGACAGGGCGCAATCAGCCCCAGCATTTT.

CDR3 protein: CASSTGPAVTEAFF. In nucleotides, the CDR3 is TGTGCCAGCAGTACGGGCCCTGCGGTCACTGAAGCTTTCTTT. The chain is built from TRBV2 and TRBJ1-1; the D is unclear. This CDR3 is built from 14 residues. CDR1 is SNHLY, CDR2 FYNNEI, per germline. Trimming took 5 bases from V and 4 from J, leaving 14 bases between them.

This chain connects TRBV11-1 to TRBJ1-1; TRBD1 might be the D (6 bases). Looked up from germline, CDR1 is SGHAT and CDR2 is FQDESV (reference sequence). Trimming removed 4 bases at V and 0 bases at J, with 15 bases between. The CDR3 spans 16 residues. CDR3: CASSSNRVAMNTEAFF. The CDR3, as DNA: TGTGCCAGCAGCTCAAACAGGGTGGCGATGAACACTGAAGCTTTCTTT.

The chain links TRBV7-2 to TRBJ1-1; 9 bases map to TRBD1. Trimming took 1 base from V and 4 from J; bases not matched to a gene: 7. The length of the CDR3 is 16 residues. CDR1 is SGHTA and CDR2 is FQGNSA in the germline V gene. CDR3 loop: CASSLVLRTGVTEAFF. In DNA form, the CDR3 reads TGTGCCAGCAGCTTAGTGTTAAGGACAGGGGTCACTGAAGCTTTCTTT.

This clone was detected once. This chain connects TRBV11-1 to TRBJ1-1; D might be TRBD1 (6 bases). Germline assignment: CDR1 SGHAT and CDR2 FQDESV (reference sequence). Trimming left V 1 base short and J 7 bases short, with 10 bases between. The CDR3 contains 13 residues. CDR3 bases: TGTGCCAGCAGCTTAGTGGGGGACAATGAAGCTTTCTTT. Amino acid sequence: CASSLVGDNEAFF.

The chain couples TRBV28 to TRBJ1-2, with TRBD1 identical over 8 bases. The CDR3 contains 15 residues. The junction had 16 bases not matched to a gene; V was cut back by 8 bases and J by 8 bases. The germline CDR1 and CDR2 sequences are MDHEN and SYDVKM. The CDR3 loop is CASLDKDRAAQGYTF. DNA for the CDR3: TGTGCCAGCCTGGACAAGGACAGGGCGGCCCAGGGCTACACCTTC.

The V call is TRBV13, the J call TRBJ1-2; 7 bases agree with TRBD1. V shed 1 base, J shed 4 bases, and the junction held 6 bases outside the gene matches. Looked up from germline, CDR1 is PRHDT and CDR2 is FYEKMQ (reference sequence). This CDR3 has 15 amino acids. CDR3 loop: CASSLVGGSTYGYTF. The DNA for the CDR3 is TGTGCCAGCAGCTTAGTAGGGGGCAGCACCTATGGCTACACCTTC.

A single count supports this clone. The rearrangement uses TRBV7-3 and TRBJ2-2, with D possibly being TRBD1 (5 bases). With 1 base removed from V and 3 bases from J, the gap between germline ends came to 9 bases. Germline loops: CDR1 SGHTA, CDR2 FQGTGA. This CDR3 contains 15 residues. CDR3 loop: CASSLNMGHTGELFF. The CDR3 region has the DNA TGTGCCAGCAGCTTAAATATGGGGCACACCGGGGAGCTGTTTTTT.